This T cell receptor (beta chain) was profiled in a study of post-analysis software for immune sequencing data. General observations from the study: Analysis by F measure revealed that same-batch samples clustered strongly together. Significantly lower normalized Chao1 diversity was seen in multiple sclerosis patients than in controls. Patients used five TRBV segments, including TRBV5-6, TRBV5-1 and TRBV20-1, more often than controls.

The library was made from cDNA and included unique molecular identifiers. MiXCR, applied by TCRdb to the PCR reads, yields one record per CDR3 protein. This sample has hundreds of thousands of distinct CDR3 sequences, with around 64% found just once. A note on this clonotype: As yet, its antigen is unknown.

V lost 3 bases to trimming and J lost 2 bases, with 19 bases between them. The V gene's germline CDR1 is DFQATT and CDR2 SNEGSKA (reference sequence). The CDR3 loop spans 16 amino acids. This TCR was recovered from a girl aged 2 to 10 with multiple sclerosis. Sequenced sample: blood. The rearrangement uses TRBV20-1 and TRBJ1-1; maybe TRBD1 (6 bases). DNA for the CDR3: TGCAGTGCTAGTAGTCGCGGGGGGGGCCAAAACACTGAAGCTTTCTTT. The encoded protein is CSASSRGGGQNTEAFF.